The T cell receptor beta chain described here comes from a study of cytomegalovirus exposure and HLA in healthy donors. Study-level points and caveats: Relative to the approximately 670-donor mean, N-insertions were reportedly fewer in an Asian-associated ancestry cluster in a later analysis. Researchers counted roughly 150 TCR beta chains as cytomegalovirus-associated. In a later analysis, about 17,000 TCR beta sequences were associated with HLA alleles at 0.05 false discovery rate. Further analysis, carried out later, found HLA-associated TCR beta chains more clonally expanded than equally common other chains.

V was clipped by 3 bases and J by 5 bases; unmatched bases: 9. Germline CDR1 MGHRA, CDR2 YSYEKL. The CDR3 consists of 17 residues. Remarks on this clone: Its antigen is still unknown.

The PCR ran on 60 Vbeta and 13 Jbeta primers. Clones were read by immunoSEQ multiplex PCR, and TCRdb kept only the in-frame ones, dropping some. The table for this sample gives fewer than 150,000 clones. This rearrangement joins TRBV4-1 to TRBJ2-3, with 12 bases fitting TRBD1. The sample consisted of PBMCs. The sequence was obtained from a middle-aged man in good health and CMV-seronegative. Here the CDR3 DNA reads TGCGCCAGCAGCCAGGCTTCCGGGACAGGGGGCGTAGATACGCAGTATTTT. It yields the protein CASSQASGTGGVDTQYF.